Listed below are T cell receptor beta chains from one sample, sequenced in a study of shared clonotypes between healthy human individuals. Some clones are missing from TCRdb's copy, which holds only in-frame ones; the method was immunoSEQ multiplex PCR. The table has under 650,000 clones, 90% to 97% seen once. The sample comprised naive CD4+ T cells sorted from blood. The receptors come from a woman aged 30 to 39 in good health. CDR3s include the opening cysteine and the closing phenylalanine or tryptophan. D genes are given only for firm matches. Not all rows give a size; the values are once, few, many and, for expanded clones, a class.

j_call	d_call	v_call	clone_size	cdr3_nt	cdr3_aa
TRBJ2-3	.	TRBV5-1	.	TGCGCCAGCGGTGATTTCGGCGGCACAGATACGCAGTATTTT	CASGDFGGTDTQYF
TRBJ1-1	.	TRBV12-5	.	TGTGCTAGTGCCCCGACTGAAGCTTTCTTT	CASAPTEAFF
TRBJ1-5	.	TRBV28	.	TGTGCCAGCATCCCAGGGGTTGGCAATCAGCCCCAGCATTTT	CASIPGVGNQPQHF
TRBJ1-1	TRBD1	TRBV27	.	TGTGCCAGCAGATCCTACAGGGGGCCTACGGGGACTGAAGCTTTCTTT	CASRSYRGPTGTEAFF
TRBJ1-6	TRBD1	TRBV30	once	TGTGCCCGAACGTCTGAACAGGGGGCGGAAATCGGATCACCCCTCCACTTT	CARTSEQGAEIGSPLHF
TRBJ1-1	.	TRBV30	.	TGTGCCTGGAGTGGGAATGGGGGTGAAGCTTTCTTT	CAWSGNGGEAFF
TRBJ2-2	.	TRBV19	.	TGTGCCAGTAGTTTGGATCGAGCAGTGAACGGGGAGCTGTTTTTT	CASSLDRAVNGELFF
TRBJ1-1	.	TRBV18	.	TGTGCCAGCTCACCACCAAAAGGGAACACTGAAGCTTTCTTT	CASSPPKGNTEAFF
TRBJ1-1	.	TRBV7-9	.	TGTGCCAGCACCTTAAAACCGAACGTGAACACTGAAGCTTTCTTT	CASTLKPNVNTEAFF
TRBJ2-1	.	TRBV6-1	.	TGTGCCAGCAGTGGGCCCGCTAGGGGCAATGAGCAGTTCTTC	CASSGPARGNEQFF
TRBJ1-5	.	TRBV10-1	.	TGCGCCAGCAGCGACGGGGACTTCAATCAGCCCCAGCATTTT	CASSDGDFNQPQHF
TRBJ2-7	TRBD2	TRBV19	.	TGTGCCAGTAGTTTTAGCGGGATCTACGAGCAGTACTTC	CASSFSGIYEQYF
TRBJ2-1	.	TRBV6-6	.	TGTGCCAGCAGTAACCAGGAAGGTGAGCAGTTCTTC	CASSNQEGEQFF
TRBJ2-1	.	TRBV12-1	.	TGTGCCAGCAGCTTGACTAGCGGGAGGGTTAATGAGCAGTTCTTC	CASSLTSGRVNEQFF
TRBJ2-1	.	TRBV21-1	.	TGTGCCAGCAGCAACCCCTGCGGGGAGAGATACAATGAGCAGTTCTTC	CASSNPCGERYNEQFF